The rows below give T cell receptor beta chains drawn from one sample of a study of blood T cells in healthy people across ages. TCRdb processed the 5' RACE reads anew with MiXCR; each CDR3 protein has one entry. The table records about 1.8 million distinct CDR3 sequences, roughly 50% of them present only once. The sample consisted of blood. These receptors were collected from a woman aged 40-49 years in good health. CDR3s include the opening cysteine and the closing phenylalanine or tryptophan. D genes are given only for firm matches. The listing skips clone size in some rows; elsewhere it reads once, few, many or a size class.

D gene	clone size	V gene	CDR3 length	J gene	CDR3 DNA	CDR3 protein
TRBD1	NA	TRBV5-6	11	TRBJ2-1	TGTGCCAGCAGCGCGGGACAGGGAGGGTTCTTC	CASSAGQGGFF
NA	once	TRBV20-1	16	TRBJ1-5	TGCAGTGCCTCCAATCAGGGATTGGTGGGAGGACAGCCCCAGCATTTT	CSASNQGLVGGQPQHF
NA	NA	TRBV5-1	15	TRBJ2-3	TGCGCCAGCAGCTTGTATGGTAGCGACGGAAATACGCAGTATTTT	CASSLYGSDGNTQYF
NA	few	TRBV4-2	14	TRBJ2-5	TGTGCCAGCAGCCGTCCCGAGGCAGGGGAGACCCAGTACTTC	CASSRPEAGETQYF
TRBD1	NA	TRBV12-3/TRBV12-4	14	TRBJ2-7	TGTGCCAGCAAGGAGACAGGGGGCATCTACGAGCAGTACTTC	CASKETGGIYEQYF
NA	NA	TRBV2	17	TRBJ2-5	TGTGCCAGCAGTGAACCGGGGACCGCCTCCTATCAAGAGACCCAGTACTTC	CASSEPGTASYQETQYF
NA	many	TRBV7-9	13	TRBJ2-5	TGTGCCAGCAGCCTCACTAGCAGTGAGACCCAGTACTTC	CASSLTSSETQYF
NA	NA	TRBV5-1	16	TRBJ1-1	TGCGCCAGCAGCTTGGACCCGTCCTTTGGGGGCACTGAAGCTTTCTTT	CASSLDPSFGGTEAFF
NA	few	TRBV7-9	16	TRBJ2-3	TGTGCCAGCAGCTTAGTTGTGACTGCTAGCACAGATACGCAGTATTTT	CASSLVVTASTDTQYF
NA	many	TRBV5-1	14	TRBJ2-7	TGCGCCAGCAGCTTGTACGGGAGCTCCTACGAGCAGTACTTC	CASSLYGSSYEQYF
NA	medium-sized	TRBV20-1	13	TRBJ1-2	TGCAGTGCTAGGGATTGGGAGGACTATGGCTACACCTTC	CSARDWEDYGYTF
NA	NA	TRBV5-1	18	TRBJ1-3	TGCGCCAGCAGCTTGGGGTCCGGCGGCGCTTTCTCTGGAAACACCATATATTTT	CASSLGSGGAFSGNTIYF
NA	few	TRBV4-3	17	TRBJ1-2	TGCGCCAGCAGCCACTTCAACGGCGGGGGCTCTAACTATGGCTACACCTTC	CASSHFNGGGSNYGYTF
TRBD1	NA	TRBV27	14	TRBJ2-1	TGTGCCAGCAGTTTAAGACAGGGTGGGGATGAGCAGTTCTTC	CASSLRQGGDEQFF
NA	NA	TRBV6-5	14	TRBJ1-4	TGTGCCAGCAGTTACTCCCGATCAAATGAAAAACTGTTTTTT	CASSYSRSNEKLFF
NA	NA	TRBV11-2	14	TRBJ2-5	TGTGCCAGCAGCTTAGCCACCTTGAGAGAGACCCAGTACTTC	CASSLATLRETQYF
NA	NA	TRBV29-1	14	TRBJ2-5	TGCAGCGTTGTGGGGCCCCGGGAGTACAATGAGCAGTACTTC	CSVVGPREYNEQYF
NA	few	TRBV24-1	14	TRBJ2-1	TGTGCCACCAGTAGGGTCGGGGTTAACAATGAGCAGTTCTTC	CATSRVGVNNEQFF
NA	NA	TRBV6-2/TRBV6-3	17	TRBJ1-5	TGTGCCAGCAGTTACGGGACAACCTTTAAGAACAATCAGCCCCAGCATTTT	CASSYGTTFKNNQPQHF
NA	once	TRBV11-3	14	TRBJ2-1	TGTGCCAGCAGCTTATTCCCCGCTGCGGGCAAGCAGTTCTTC	CASSLFPAAGKQFF
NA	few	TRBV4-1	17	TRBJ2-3	TGCGCCAGCAGCCAAGATTGGGCCCTTGGGGTTGGGTATACGCAGTATTTT	CASSQDWALGVGYTQYF
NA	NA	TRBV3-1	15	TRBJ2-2	TGTGCCAGCAGCCAAGTTACTGATAACACCGGGGAGCTGTTTTTT	CASSQVTDNTGELFF
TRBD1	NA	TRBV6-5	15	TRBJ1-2	TGTGCCAGCAGTGATACAGGGGTAGGGCACTATGGCTACACCTTC	CASSDTGVGHYGYTF
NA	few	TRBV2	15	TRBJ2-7	TGTGCCAGCACCGAGGGGCGGGGACTCCACTACGAGCAGTACTTC	CASTEGRGLHYEQYF
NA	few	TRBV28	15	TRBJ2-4	TGTGCCAGCAGGCGTGCAGGGAAGGACAAAAACATTCAGTACTTC	CASRRAGKDKNIQYF
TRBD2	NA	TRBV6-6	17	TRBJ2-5	TGTGCCAGCAGTTACTCGCCGACTAGCGCAATCCAAGAGACCCAGTACTTC	CASSYSPTSAIQETQYF
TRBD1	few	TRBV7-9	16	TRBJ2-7	TGTGCCAGCAGCTTAGTTGCCGGGACAGGCCTCTACGAGCAGTACTTC	CASSLVAGTGLYEQYF
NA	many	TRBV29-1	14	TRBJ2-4	TGCAGCGTTCACAGGGAACCAGGGGAGGGCATTCAGTACTTC	CSVHREPGEGIQYF
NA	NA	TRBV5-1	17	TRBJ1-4	TGCGCCAGCAGCTTGGGCCGGCAGGCCTTAACTAATGAAAAACTGTTTTTT	CASSLGRQALTNEKLFF
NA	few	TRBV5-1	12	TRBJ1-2	TGCGCCAGCAGCTTGGAGAGGAATGGCTACACCTTC	CASSLERNGYTF
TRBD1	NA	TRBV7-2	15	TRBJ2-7	TGTGCCAGCAGCTCCCGGACAGGAGGATACAATGAGCAGTACTTC	CASSSRTGGYNEQYF
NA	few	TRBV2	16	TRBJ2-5	TGTGCCAGCAGTGGGGGGACCTCCGGCCCACAAGAGACCCAGTACTTC	CASSGGTSGPQETQYF
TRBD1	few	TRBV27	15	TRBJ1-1	TGTGCCAGCAGTTTAGGACAGGGGGGGAACACTGAAGCTTTCTTT	CASSLGQGGNTEAFF
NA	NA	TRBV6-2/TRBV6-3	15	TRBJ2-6	TGTGCCAGCCAGCAGGGGGGTACTGGGGCCAACGTCCTGACTTTC	CASQQGGTGANVLTF
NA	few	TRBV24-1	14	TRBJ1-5	TGTGCCACCAGTGTGGGGGAGCCGAATCAGCCCCAGCATTTT	CATSVGEPNQPQHF
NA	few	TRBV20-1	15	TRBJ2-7	TGCAGTGCTAGGCCGCTGTGGAACCCCTCCTACGAGCAGTACTTC	CSARPLWNPSYEQYF
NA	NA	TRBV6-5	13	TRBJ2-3	TGTGCCAGCAGTGATGGGGGGTTCGGTACGCAGTATTTT	CASSDGGFGTQYF
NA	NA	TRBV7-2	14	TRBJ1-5	TGTGCCAGCAGCTTAAAGCGGCGTGCCCAGCCCCAGCATTTT	CASSLKRRAQPQHF
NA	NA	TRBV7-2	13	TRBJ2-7	TGTGCCAGCACCCAGGGATTACCCTCCGAGCAGTACTTC	CASTQGLPSEQYF
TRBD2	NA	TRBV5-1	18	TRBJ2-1	TGCGCCAGCAGCTGGCTGACCAACCTAGCGGGGGGGAACAATGAGCAGTTCTTC	CASSWLTNLAGGNNEQFF
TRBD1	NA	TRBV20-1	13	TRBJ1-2	TGCAGTGCCCCGGACAGGGGGTACTATGGCTACACCTTC	CSAPDRGYYGYTF
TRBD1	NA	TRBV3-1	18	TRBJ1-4	TGTGCCAGCAGCCAAGTTTGGGACAGGGCAGCAACTAATGAAAAACTGTTTTTT	CASSQVWDRAATNEKLFF
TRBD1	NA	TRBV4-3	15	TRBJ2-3	TGCGCCAACAGCCAAGTCCAGGGGGCCACAGATACGCAGTATTTT	CANSQVQGATDTQYF
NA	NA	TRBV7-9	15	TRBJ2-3	TGTGCCAGCAGCCCCCGAGGTGGGGTAGGGGATACGCAGTATTTT	CASSPRGGVGDTQYF
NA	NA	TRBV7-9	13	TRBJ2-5	TGTGCCAGCAGCGTATTTGTTCAAGAGACCCAGTACTTC	CASSVFVQETQYF
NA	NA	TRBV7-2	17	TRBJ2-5	TGTGCCAGCAGCTCCCCCGACAAGGGGTCACCGGGAGAGACCCAGTACTTC	CASSSPDKGSPGETQYF
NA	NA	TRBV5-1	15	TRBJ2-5	TGCGCCAGCAGCTCGGACAGCCAGCTCCAAGAGACCCAGTACTTC	CASSSDSQLQETQYF
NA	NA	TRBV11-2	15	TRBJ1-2	TGTGCCAGCAGCTTGCGACCAGGGGCTAACTATGGCTACACCTTC	CASSLRPGANYGYTF
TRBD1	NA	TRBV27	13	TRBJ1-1	TGTGCCAGCAGTAGACCAGGGGGAACTGAAGCTTTCTTT	CASSRPGGTEAFF
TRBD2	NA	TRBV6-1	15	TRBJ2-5	TGTGCCAGTCTCCCTAGCGGGGGGGTCGGTGAGACCCAGTACTTC	CASLPSGGVGETQYF
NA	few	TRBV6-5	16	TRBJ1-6	TGTGCCAGCAGTTACACTCGGACAGAGACATATTCACCCCTCCACTTT	CASSYTRTETYSPLHF
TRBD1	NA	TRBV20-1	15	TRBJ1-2	TGCAGTGCTAGACTGCCGGACAGGGGACCCTATGGCTACACCTTC	CSARLPDRGPYGYTF
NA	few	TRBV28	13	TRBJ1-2	TGTGCCAGCACCCCGGGGCAGGGAAACGGCTACACCTTC	CASTPGQGNGYTF
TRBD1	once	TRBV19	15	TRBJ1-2	TGTGCCAGTAGTCCTAGGACAAGGGGGCACTATGGCTACACCTTC	CASSPRTRGHYGYTF
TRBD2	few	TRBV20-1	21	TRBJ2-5	TGCAGTGCTAGACCCGACCTTAAACAGACTAGCGGGGGGAAACTCCAAGAGACCCAGTACTTC	CSARPDLKQTSGGKLQETQYF
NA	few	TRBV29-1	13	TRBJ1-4	TGCAGCGTTTATGGTCAGGGCGGTGAAAAACTGTTTTTT	CSVYGQGGEKLFF
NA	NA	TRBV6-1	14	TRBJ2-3	TGTGCCAGCAGCTTGGGATTCCCCCAAGATACGCAGTATTTT	CASSLGFPQDTQYF
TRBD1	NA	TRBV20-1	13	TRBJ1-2	TGCAGTGCTAAGGGGGCACGGAACTATGGCTACACCTTC	CSAKGARNYGYTF
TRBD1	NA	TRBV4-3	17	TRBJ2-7	TGCGCCAGCAGCCAAGATCGGTTTGGGACAGGGTGGGTCGAGCAGTACTTC	CASSQDRFGTGWVEQYF
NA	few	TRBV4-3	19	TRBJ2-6	TGCGCCAGCAGCCTCTACTTACCCTTCGAGGGCGGTGGGGCCAACGTCCTGACTTTC	CASSLYLPFEGGGANVLTF